Listed here are 3 T cell receptor beta chains from one sample, sequenced in a study of OX40 agonist ivuxolimab in advanced cancers. The method was immunoSEQ multiplex PCR; TCRdb's version includes in-frame clones alone and lacks a portion of them. The sample consists of about 96,000 clones, roughly 87% of them appearing once. Source: CD4+ or CD8+ T cells sorted from blood, taken in a trial of the OX40 agonist ivuxolimab. These receptors were obtained from an adult with an advanced solid tumor such as melanoma, head and neck, liver or kidney cancer.

This chain uses TRBV5-8 with TRBJ2-1, with TRBD1 matching 8 bases. Germline values: CDR1 SGHTS, CDR2 YDEGEE. CDR3 size: 16 residues. V trimming: 2 bases; J trimming: 1 base; junction bases outside the gene matches: 5. The CDR3 loop reads CASSFYRGISYNEQFF. In DNA form, the CDR3 reads TGTGCCAGCAGCTTCTACAGGGGGATTTCCTACAATGAGCAGTTCTTC. Supplemented by reference TRBV5-8 and TRBJ2-1, the full variable domain reads EAGVTQSPTHLIKTRGQQATLRCSPISGHTSVYWYQQALGLGLQFLLWYDEGEERNRGNFPPRFSGRQFPNYSSELNVNALELEDSALYLCASSFYRGISYNEQFFGPGTRLTVL.

The chain joins TRBV18 to TRBJ1-3, with D unresolved. The CDR3 covers 15 residues. Germline-derived CDR1 and CDR2 are KGHSH and LQKENI. V lost 1 base to trimming and J lost 0 bases, with 7 bases between them. This chain's CDR3 is CASSPRVTSGNTIYF. The CDR3 DNA sequence: TGTGCCAGCTCACCACGGGTTACCTCTGGAAACACCATATATTTT.

The chain recombines TRBV9 with TRBJ1-1; D gene unclear. Germline assignment: CDR1 SGDLS and CDR2 YYNGEE. With 0 bases removed from V and 4 bases from J, the gap between germline ends came to 13 bases. This CDR3 has 15 amino acids. CDR3 loop: CASSVAWEGSTEAFF. The CDR3, as DNA: TGTGCCAGCAGCGTAGCATGGGAGGGATCCACTGAAGCTTTCTTT.